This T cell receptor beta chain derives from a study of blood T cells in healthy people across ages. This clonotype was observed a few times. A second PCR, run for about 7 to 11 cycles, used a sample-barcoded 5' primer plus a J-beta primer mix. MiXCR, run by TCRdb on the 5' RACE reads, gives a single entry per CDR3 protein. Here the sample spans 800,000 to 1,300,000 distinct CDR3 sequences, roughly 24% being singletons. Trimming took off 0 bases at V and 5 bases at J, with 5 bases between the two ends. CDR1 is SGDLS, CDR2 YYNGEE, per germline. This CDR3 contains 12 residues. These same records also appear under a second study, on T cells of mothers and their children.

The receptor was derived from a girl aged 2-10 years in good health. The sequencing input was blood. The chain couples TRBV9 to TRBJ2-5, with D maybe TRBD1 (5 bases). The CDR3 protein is CASSVDRETQYF. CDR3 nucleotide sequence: TGTGCCAGCAGCGTAGACAGGGAGACCCAGTACTTC.